Presented here are 6 T cell receptor beta chains from one specimen sequenced in a study of human T cells and chemical hapten exposure. Sample time point: healthy volunteer bleed at 6 weeks. The authors extracted total RNA from unfractionated whole blood. Via MiXCR, TCRdb re-called the RACE reads, giving one row per CDR3 protein. The sample lists about 77,000 distinct CDR3 sequences, 8.5% to 10% occurring once. Material for sequencing was whole blood. Receptors were obtained from a female donor in good health. Some clones in this sample may be carry-over from other donors' samples.

This clonotype has just a few counts. The chain recombines TRBV6-1 with TRBJ1-2; 7 bases match TRBD1. Germline loops: CDR1 MNHNS, CDR2 SASEGT. After removal of 2 bases from V and 3 bases from J, the junction contained 3 bases not matched to a gene. This CDR3 contains 14 residues. CDR3 residues: CASSENRGYYGYTF. The CDR3 region has the DNA TGTGCCAGCAGTGAAAACAGGGGCTACTATGGCTACACCTTC.

CDR3 in amino acids: CASSQDSRTIYF. The DNA for the CDR3 is TGTGCCAGCAGCCAAGATAGCCGCACCATATATTTT. The J gene is TRBJ1-3, the V gene TRBV3-1; the D is unclear. V gave up 0 bases and J gave up 9 bases, with 6 bases separating them. The CDR3 runs 12 residues. Germline V gives CDR1 LGHDT, CDR2 YNNKEL (reference sequence).

The chain joins TRBV7-9 to TRBJ1-5; D not resolved. This CDR3 is 13 amino acids long. V was shortened by 4 bases and J by 6 bases, with 10 bases between the two germline ends. In germline, CDR1 is SEHNR, CDR2 FQNEAQ (reference sequence). The CDR3 region has the DNA TGTGCCAGCAGCTGTAGACCGGGTCAGCCCCAGCATTTT. This sequence encodes CASSCRPGQPQHF.

This clonotype has a handful of counts. The chain couples TRBV20-1 to TRBJ1-5; D call uncertain. CDR3 length: 13 amino acids. Germline V CDR1 and CDR2: DFQATT, SNEGSKA (reference sequence). V lost 3 bases and J lost 6, with 12 bases in between. The CDR3 nucleotides are TGCAGTGCTAGGGCCACTCGGAGTCAGCCCCAGCATTTT. The encoded protein is CSARATRSQPQHF.

This clonotype came up many times. The chain links TRBV20-1 to TRBJ1-5, with D perhaps TRBD1 (6 bases). The CDR3 totals 14 residues. The V end lost 6 bases, the J end lost 0 bases, and 12 bases lay between the germline ends. Germline V CDR1 and CDR2: DFQATT, SNEGSKA (reference sequence). The CDR3 nucleotides read TGCAGTGCACCTGGACAGTTTAGCAATCAGCCCCAGCATTTT. This gives the protein CSAPGQFSNQPQHF.

The chain links TRBV6-5 to TRBJ2-2, with D perhaps matching TRBD1 (5 bases). V was pared by 0 bases and J by 5 bases, with 10 bases between. This CDR3 contains 15 residues. Germline V gene lookup returns CDR1 MNHEY and CDR2 SVGAGI. Written as DNA, the CDR3 is TGTGCCAGCAGTTACTCAGGGTCAGGGACCGGGGAGCTGTTTTTT. Its translation: CASSYSGSGTGELFF.